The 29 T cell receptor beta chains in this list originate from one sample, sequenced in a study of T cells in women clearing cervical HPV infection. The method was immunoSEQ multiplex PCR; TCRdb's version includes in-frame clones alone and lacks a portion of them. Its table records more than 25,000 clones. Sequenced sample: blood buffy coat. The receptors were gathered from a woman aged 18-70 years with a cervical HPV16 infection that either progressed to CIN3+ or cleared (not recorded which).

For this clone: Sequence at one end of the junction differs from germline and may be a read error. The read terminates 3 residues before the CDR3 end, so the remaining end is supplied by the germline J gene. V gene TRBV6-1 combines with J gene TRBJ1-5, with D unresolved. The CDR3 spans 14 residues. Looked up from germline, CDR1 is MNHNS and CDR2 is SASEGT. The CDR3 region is CGSSEALEAQPQHF. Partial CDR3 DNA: TGTGGCAGCAGTGAAGCGCTAGAAGCACAGCCC.

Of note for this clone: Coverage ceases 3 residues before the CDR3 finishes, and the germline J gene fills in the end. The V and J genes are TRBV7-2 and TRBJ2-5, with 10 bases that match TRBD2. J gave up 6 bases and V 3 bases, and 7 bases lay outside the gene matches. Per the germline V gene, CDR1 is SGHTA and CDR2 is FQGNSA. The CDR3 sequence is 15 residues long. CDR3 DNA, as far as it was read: TGTGCCAGCAGCTTGAGCGGGAGGGCCCTCCAGACC. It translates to CASSLSGRALQT. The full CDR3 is CASSLSGRALQTQYF.

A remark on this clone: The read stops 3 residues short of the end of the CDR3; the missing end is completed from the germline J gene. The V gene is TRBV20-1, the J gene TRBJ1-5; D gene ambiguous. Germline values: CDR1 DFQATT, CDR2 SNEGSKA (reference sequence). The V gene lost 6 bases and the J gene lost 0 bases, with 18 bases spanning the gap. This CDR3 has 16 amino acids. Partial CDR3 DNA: TGCAGTGCGAGATGGCGGGCAGTCAATAGCAATCAGCCC. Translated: CSARWRAVNSNQP. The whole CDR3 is CSARWRAVNSNQPQHF.

The CDR3 is CASSSRGSGSSPLHF. The sequenced part of the CDR3 DNA is TGTGCCAGCAGCTCCAGAGGGTCCGGTAGTTCACCC. The chain is built from TRBV5-4 and TRBJ1-6; no firm D call. The read is 3 residues too short to cover the CDR3 end, so that end is filled in from the germline J gene. Germline V gene data show CDR1 as SGHNT and CDR2 as YYREEE (reference sequence). The CDR3 length is 15 residues. V lost 3 bases to trimming and J lost 9 bases, with 16 bases between them. The full variable domain, its missing parts supplied by reference TRBV5-4 and TRBJ1-6, is ETGVTQSPTHLIKTRGQQVTLRCSSQSGHNTVSWYQQALGQGPQFIFQYYREEENGRGNFPPRFSGLQFPNYSSELNVNALELDDSALYLCASSSRGSGSSPLHFGNGTRLTVT.

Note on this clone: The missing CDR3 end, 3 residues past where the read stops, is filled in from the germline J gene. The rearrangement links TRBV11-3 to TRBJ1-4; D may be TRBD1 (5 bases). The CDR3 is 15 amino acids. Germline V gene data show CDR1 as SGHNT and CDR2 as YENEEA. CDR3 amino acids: CASSLGWVQGAGLFF. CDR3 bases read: TGTGCCAGCAGCTTAGGTTGGGTCCAAGGGGCAGGA.

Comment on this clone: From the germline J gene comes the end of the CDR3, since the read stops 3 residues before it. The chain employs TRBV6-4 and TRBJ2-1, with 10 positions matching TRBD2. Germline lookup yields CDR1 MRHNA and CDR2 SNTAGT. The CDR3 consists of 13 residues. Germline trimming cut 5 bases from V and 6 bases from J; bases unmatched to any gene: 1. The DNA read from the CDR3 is TGTGCCAGCAGTAGCGGGGGGGCCAATGAG. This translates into CASSSGGANE. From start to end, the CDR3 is CASSSGGANEQFF.

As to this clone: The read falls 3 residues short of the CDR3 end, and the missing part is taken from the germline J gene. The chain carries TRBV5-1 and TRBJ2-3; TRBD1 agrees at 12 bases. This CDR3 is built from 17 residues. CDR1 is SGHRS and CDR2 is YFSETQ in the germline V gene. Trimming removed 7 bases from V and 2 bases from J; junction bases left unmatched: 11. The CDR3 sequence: CASRSGQGAFPTDTQYF. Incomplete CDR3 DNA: TGCGCCAGCCGCTCGGGACAGGGGGCTTTCCCCACAGATACG.

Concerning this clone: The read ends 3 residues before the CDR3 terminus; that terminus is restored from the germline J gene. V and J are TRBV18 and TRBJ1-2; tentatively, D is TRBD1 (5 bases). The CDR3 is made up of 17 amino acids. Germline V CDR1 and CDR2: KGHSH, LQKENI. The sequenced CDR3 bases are TGTGCCAGCTCACCGAGGGACCTAGCGGGGGTTAGTAATGAC. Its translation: CASSPRDLAGVSND. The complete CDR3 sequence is CASSPRDLAGVSNDYTF.

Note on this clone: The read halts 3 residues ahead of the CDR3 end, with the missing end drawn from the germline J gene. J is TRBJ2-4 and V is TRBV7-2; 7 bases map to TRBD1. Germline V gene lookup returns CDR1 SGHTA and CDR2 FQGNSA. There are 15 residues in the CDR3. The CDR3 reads CASSNRQGIGQPQYF. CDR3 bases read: TGTGCCAGCAGCAACCGACAGGGAATCGGACAGCCT.

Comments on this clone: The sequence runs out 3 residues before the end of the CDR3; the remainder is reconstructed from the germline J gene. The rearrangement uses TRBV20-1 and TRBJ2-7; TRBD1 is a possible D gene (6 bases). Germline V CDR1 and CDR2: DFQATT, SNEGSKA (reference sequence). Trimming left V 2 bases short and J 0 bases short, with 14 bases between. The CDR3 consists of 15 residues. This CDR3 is CSARRGQTSSYEQYF. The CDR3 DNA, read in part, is TGCAGTGCTAGAAGGGGACAAACTAGCTCCTACGAG.

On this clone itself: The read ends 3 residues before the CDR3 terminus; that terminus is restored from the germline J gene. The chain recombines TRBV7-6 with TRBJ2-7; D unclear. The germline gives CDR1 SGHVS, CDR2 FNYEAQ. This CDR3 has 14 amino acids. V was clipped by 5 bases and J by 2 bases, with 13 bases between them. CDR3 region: CASSVFSAPYEQYF. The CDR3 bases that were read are TGTGCCAGCAGCGTCTTCAGCGCCCCCTACGAG. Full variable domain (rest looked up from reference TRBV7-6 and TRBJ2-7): GAGVSQSPRYKVTKRGQDVALRCDPISGHVSLYWYRQALGQGPEFLTYFNYEAQQDKSGLPNDRFSAERPEGSISTLTIQRTEQRDSAMYRCASSVFSAPYEQYFGPGTRLTVT.

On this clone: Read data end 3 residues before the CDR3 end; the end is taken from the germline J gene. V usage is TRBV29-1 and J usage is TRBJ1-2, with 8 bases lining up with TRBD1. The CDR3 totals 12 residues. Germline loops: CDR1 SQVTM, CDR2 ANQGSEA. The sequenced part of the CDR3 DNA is TGCAGCGTTAACAGGGGGAGGCATGAC. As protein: CSVNRGRHD. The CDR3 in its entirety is CSVNRGRHDYTF.

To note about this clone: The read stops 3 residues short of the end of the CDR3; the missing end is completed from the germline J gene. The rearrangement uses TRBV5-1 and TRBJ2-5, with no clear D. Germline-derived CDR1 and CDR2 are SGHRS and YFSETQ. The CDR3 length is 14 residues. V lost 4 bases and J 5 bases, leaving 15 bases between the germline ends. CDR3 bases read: TGCGCCAGCAGCATCGGGTCCCAAAGGGAGACC. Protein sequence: CASSIGSQRET. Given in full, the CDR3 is CASSIGSQRETQYF.

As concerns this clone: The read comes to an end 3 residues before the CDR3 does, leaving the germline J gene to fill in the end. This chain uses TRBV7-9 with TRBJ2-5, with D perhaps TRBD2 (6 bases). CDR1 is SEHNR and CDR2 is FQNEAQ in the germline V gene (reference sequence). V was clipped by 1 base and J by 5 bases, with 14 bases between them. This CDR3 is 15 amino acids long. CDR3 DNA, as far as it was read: TGTGCCAGCAGCTTAGATTCGGGACTCTGGGAGACC. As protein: CASSLDSGLWET. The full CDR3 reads CASSLDSGLWETQYF.

Incomplete CDR3 DNA: TGTGCCAGCAGTGAATTCGGTATCAATCAGCCC. Its translation is CASSEFGINQP. The CDR3 reads in full as CASSEFGINQPQHF. V and J are TRBV2 and TRBJ1-5; D unresolved. With the read ending 3 residues before the CDR3 end, the germline J gene is used to fill in that end. Germline CDR1 is SNHLY and CDR2 is FYNNEI. CDR3 length: 14 amino acids. V was cut by 2 bases and J by 3 bases, with 8 bases left in between.

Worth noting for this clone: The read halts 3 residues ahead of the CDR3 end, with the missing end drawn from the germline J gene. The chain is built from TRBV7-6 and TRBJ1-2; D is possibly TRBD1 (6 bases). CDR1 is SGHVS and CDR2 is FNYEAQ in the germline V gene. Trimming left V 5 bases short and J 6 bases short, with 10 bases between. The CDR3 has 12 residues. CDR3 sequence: CASSPGEHGYTF. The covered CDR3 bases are TGTGCCAGCAGCCCAGGGGAGCATGGC. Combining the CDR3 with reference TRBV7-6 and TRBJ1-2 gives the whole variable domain GAGVSQSPRYKVTKRGQDVALRCDPISGHVSLYWYRQALGQGPEFLTYFNYEAQQDKSGLPNDRFSAERPEGSISTLTIQRTEQRDSAMYRCASSPGEHGYTFGSGTRLTVV.

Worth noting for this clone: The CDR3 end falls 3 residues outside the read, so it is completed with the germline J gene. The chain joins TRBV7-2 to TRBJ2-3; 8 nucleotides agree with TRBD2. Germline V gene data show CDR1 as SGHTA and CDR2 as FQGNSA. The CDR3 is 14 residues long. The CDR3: CASSFGGGGETQYF. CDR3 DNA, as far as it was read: TGTGCCAGCAGCTTCGGGGGGGGCGGCGAGACG. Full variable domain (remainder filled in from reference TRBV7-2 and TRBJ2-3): GAGVSQSPSNKVTEKGKDVELRCDPISGHTALYWYRQSLGQGLEFLIYFQGNSAPDKSGLPSDRFSAERTGGSVSTLTIQRTQQEDSAVYLCASSFGGGGETQYFGPGTRLTVL.

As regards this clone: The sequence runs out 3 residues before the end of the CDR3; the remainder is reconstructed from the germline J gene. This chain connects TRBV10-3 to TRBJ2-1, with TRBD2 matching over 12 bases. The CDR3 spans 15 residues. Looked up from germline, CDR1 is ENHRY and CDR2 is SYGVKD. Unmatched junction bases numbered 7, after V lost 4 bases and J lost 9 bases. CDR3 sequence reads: CAISGELAGGGEQFF. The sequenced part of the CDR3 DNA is TGTGCCATCAGTGGGGAACTAGCGGGGGGCGGTGAG.

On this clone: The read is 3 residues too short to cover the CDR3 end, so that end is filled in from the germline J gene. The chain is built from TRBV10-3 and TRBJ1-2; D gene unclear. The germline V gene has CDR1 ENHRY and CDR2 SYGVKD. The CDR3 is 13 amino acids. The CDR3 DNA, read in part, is TGTGCCATCAGTGAGTCGCCGGGTAACGGC. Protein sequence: CAISESPGNG. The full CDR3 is CAISESPGNGYTF.

The covered CDR3 bases are TGTGCCAGCTCACCACCTGGACTTCGGGAGACG. This sequence encodes CASSPPGLRET. The whole CDR3 sequence is CASSPPGLRETQYF. The chain links TRBV18 to TRBJ2-3; D might be TRBD2 (6 bases). The CDR3 extends 3 residues past the end of the read, so its final part is completed from the germline J gene. Germline V lookup: CDR1 KGHSH, CDR2 LQKENI. The CDR3 totals 14 residues.

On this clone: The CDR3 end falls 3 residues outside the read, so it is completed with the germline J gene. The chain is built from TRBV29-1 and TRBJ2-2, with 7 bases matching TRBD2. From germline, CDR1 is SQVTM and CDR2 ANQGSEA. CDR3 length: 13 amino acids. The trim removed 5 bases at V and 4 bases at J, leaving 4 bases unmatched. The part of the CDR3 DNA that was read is TGCAGCGTTCGGGCTAGCGGCACCGGGGAG. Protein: CSVRASGTGE. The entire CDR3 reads CSVRASGTGELFF.

The covered CDR3 bases are TGTGCCAGCAGCCAAGCACCTGGGGCTACCTACTACGAG. Its translation: CASSQAPGATYYE. In full, the CDR3 reads CASSQAPGATYYEQYF. The gene calls are TRBV14 and TRBJ2-7, with D possibly matching TRBD1 (5 bases). The read is 3 residues too short to cover the CDR3 end, so that end is filled in from the germline J gene. V lost 1 base, J lost 3 bases, and 16 bases lay in between. The CDR3 is 16 residues long. Germline V lookup: CDR1 SGHDN, CDR2 FVKESK.

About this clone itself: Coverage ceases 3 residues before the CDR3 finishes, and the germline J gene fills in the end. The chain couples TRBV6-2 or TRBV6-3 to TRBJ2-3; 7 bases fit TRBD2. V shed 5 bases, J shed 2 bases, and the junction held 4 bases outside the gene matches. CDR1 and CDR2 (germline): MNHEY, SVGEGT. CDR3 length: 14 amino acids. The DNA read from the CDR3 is TGTGCCAGCAGTACCGGGACTATCACAGATACG. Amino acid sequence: CASSTGTITDT. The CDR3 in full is CASSTGTITDTQYF.

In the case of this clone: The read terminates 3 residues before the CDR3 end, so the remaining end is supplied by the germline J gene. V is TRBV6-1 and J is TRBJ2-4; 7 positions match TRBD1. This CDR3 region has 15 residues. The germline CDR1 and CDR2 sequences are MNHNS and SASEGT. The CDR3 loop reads CASSDLGTGAYGQYF. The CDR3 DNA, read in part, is TGTGCCAGCAGTGACCTGGGAACAGGGGCGTATGGT.

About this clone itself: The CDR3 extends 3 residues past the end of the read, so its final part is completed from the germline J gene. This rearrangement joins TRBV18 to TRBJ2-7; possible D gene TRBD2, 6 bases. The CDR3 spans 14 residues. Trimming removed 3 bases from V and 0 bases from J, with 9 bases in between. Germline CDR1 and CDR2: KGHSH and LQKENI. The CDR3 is CASSPPGGSYEQYF. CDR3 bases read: TGTGCCAGCTCACCTCCCGGGGGCTCCTACGAG. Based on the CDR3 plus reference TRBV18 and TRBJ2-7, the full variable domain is NAGVMQNPRHLVRRRGQEARLRCSPMKGHSHVYWYRQLPEEGLKFMVYLQKENIIDESGMPKERFSAEFPKEGPSILRIQQVVRGDSAAYFCASSPPGGSYEQYFGPGTRLTVT.

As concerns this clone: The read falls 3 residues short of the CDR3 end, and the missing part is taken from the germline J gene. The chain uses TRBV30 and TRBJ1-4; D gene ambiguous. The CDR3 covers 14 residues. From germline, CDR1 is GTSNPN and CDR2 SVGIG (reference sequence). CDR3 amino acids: CAWSPGPRGSPLFF. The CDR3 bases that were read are TGTGCCTGGAGTCCCGGGCCGCGGGGTTCACCA.

The CDR3 loop is CASSDRSANTGELFF. The DNA read from the CDR3 is TGTGCCAGCAGTGATCGATCGGCGAACACCGGGGAG. This sequence joins TRBV6-1 and TRBJ2-2, with no clear D. Coverage ceases 3 residues before the CDR3 finishes, and the germline J gene fills in the end. Deletions cut 3 bases from V and 0 bases from J, with 8 bases between. Per the germline V gene, CDR1 is MNHNS and CDR2 is SASEGT. The CDR3 is 15 amino acids.

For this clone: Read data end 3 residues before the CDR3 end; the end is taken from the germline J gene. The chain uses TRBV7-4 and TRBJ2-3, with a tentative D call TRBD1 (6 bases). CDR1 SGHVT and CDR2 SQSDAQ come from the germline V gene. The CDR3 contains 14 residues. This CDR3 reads CASSTGQWEETQYF. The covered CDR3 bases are TGTGCCAGCAGCACCGGACAGTGGGAAGAGACG.

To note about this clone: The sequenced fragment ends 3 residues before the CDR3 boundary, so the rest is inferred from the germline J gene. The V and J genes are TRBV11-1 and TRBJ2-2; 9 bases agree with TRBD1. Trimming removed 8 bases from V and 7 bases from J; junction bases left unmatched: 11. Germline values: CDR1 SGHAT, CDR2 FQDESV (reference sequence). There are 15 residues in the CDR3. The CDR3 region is CASSINRGQGGELFF. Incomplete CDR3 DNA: TGTGCCAGCTCGATTAACAGGGGGCAGGGCGGGGAG.